These 19 T cell receptor beta chains were sequenced from one sample in a study of human T cells and chemical hapten exposure. The time point: patch test 3, about 24 weeks after DPC sensitization. Specified treatment: therapeutic diphenylcyclopropenone sensitization with weekly scalp DPC. TCRdb recomputed calls from the RACE reads with MiXCR, one row per CDR3 protein. The sample lists around 200,000 distinct CDR3 sequences, around a quarter occurring once. Sequencing was performed on whole blood, taken in connection with sensitization to the hapten diphenylcyclopropenone (DPC). These receptors were obtained from a woman aged 40 to 50 with alopecia areata. Some clones in this sample may be carry-over from other donors' samples.

At least ten counts were recorded for this clonotype. This rearrangement joins TRBV18 to TRBJ2-3; the D call may be TRBD1 or TRBD2 (5 bases each). Trimming pared 4 bases from V and 0 bases from J, leaving 11 bases between. Germline V gives CDR1 KGHSH, CDR2 LQKENI. The CDR3 has 15 residues. CDR3: CASSRLRGSTDTQYF. CDR3 nucleotides: TGTGCCAGCTCACGCCTCCGGGGCAGCACAGATACGCAGTATTTT.

V usage is TRBV4-2 and J usage is TRBJ2-7, with D unresolved. This CDR3 is built from 13 residues. Trimming removed 2 bases at V and 5 bases at J, with 10 bases between. The germline CDR1 and CDR2 sequences are LGHNA and YNFKEQ. The CDR3 region is CASSQSRTDEQYF. The CDR3 DNA reads TGTGCCAGCAGCCAATCCCGGACCGACGAGCAGTACTTC.

The chain carries TRBV15 and TRBJ2-2; unclear D gene. This CDR3 region has 14 residues. Germline loops: CDR1 LNHNV, CDR2 YYDKDF (reference sequence). V lost 1 base to trimming and J lost 0 bases, with 3 bases between them. The CDR3 reads CATSRAANTGELFF. As DNA, the CDR3 is TGTGCCACCAGCAGAGCAGCGAACACCGGGGAGCTGTTTTTT.

The chain recombines TRBV12-3 or TRBV12-4 with TRBJ1-5; 8 bases align to TRBD1. J lost 7 bases, V lost 5 bases, and 7 bases had no gene match. The CDR3 has 14 amino acids. In DNA form, the CDR3 reads TGTGCCAGCAGTCCCGGGACAGGTGGGCAGCCCCAGCATTTT. Translated, it gives CASSPGTGGQPQHF.

The rearrangement links TRBV24-1 to TRBJ2-1; TRBD2 aligns across 12 bases. The CDR3 length is 16 residues. Trimming at V came to 0 bases and at J to 7 bases, leaving 3 bases not matched to a gene. Germline V lookup: CDR1 KGHDR, CDR2 SFDVKD. CDR3 in amino acids: CATSDLASGRENEQFF. Written as DNA, the CDR3 is TGTGCCACCAGTGATTTGGCTAGCGGGAGGGAGAATGAGCAGTTCTTC.

This clonotype turned up a few times. This chain connects TRBV20-1 to TRBJ2-7; D is undetermined. The CDR3 length is 14 residues. The germline V gene has CDR1 DFQATT and CDR2 SNEGSKA (reference sequence). V was pared by 3 bases and J by 2 bases, with 14 bases between. CDR3 region: CSASRQFGPYEQYF. CDR3 DNA sequence: TGCAGTGCTAGCCGGCAGTTTGGACCCTACGAGCAGTACTTC.

This sequence joins TRBV6-2 or TRBV6-3 and TRBJ2-1; the match to TRBD2 covers 12 bases. The CDR3 runs 14 residues. The germline gives CDR1 MNHEY, CDR2 SVGEGT. After removal of 5 bases from V and 7 bases from J, the junction contained 3 bases not matched to a gene. The CDR3 protein is CASSKLAGGNEQFF. DNA for the CDR3: TGTGCCAGCAGTAAACTAGCGGGAGGAAATGAGCAGTTCTTC.

The chain combines TRBV7-9 with TRBJ2-1; D unclear. The CDR3 length is 12 residues. V gave up 11 bases and J gave up 7 bases, with 15 bases separating them. Germline CDR1 reads SEHNR; CDR2 reads FQNEAQ (reference sequence). The CDR3 DNA follows: TGTGCCTCAGGTGGCAGGTGGAATGAGCAGTTCTTC. It yields the protein CASGGRWNEQFF. Full variable domain (outside the CDR3, taken from reference TRBV7-9 and TRBJ2-1): DTGVSQNPRHKITKRGQNVTFRCDPISEHNRLYWYRQTLGQGPEFLTYFQNEAQLEKSRLLSDRFSAERPKGSFSTLEIQRTEQGDSAMYLCASGGRWNEQFFGPGTRLTVL.

Only a few counts were recorded for this clonotype. The chain has TRBV25-1 and TRBJ2-7, with D maybe TRBD1 (5 bases). Trimming shortened V by 5 bases and J by 5 bases, and 7 bases separated the two germline ends. Germline V CDR1 and CDR2: MGHDK, SYGVNS. The CDR3 has 11 amino acids. The CDR3: CASSWGDEQYF. CDR3 DNA sequence: TGTGCCAGCAGTTGGGGCGACGAGCAGTACTTC.

V and J are TRBV4-3 and TRBJ2-3; 7 bases line up with TRBD2. The J segment lost 7 bases and the V segment lost 1 base, leaving 8 bases of the junction unmatched. CDR1 and CDR2 from the germline V gene are LGHNA and YSLEER. This CDR3 region has 15 residues. CDR3 in DNA: TGCGCCAGCAGCCAAGCGGGAGGCCTAACAAATACGCAGTATTTT. Protein: CASSQAGGLTNTQYF.

The V call is TRBV20-1, the J call TRBJ2-2; D possibly corresponds to TRBD1 (5 bases). CDR1 and CDR2 from the germline V gene are DFQATT and SNEGSKA (reference sequence). Trimming removed 7 bases at V and 0 bases at J, with 9 bases between. The CDR3 extends over 13 amino acids. The DNA for the CDR3 is TGCAGTGGCGGACATACGAACACCGGGGAGCTGTTTTTT. Its translation: CSGGHTNTGELFF.

The count of this clonotype is one. The chain recombines TRBV9 with TRBJ2-7; D might be TRBD2 (6 bases). The CDR3 is 15 residues long. Trimming removed 0 bases at V and 6 bases at J, with 16 bases between. The germline CDR1 and CDR2 sequences are SGDLS and YYNGEE. The CDR3 reads CASSVVDRGIGEQYF. Here the CDR3 DNA reads TGTGCCAGCAGCGTAGTAGATCGCGGGATCGGCGAGCAGTACTTC.

Notes on this clonotype: A read error may account for a junction end that differs from germline. The chain employs TRBV6-5 and TRBJ1-2; 9 bases fit TRBD1. This CDR3 spans 15 amino acids. The germline V gene encodes CDR1 MNHEY and CDR2 SVGAGI. The CDR3 reads CASSYSDRGDYGYTF. For the CDR3, the DNA is TGTGCCAGCAGTTACTCAGACAGGGGGGACTATGGCTACACATTC.

As concerns this clonotype: The junction differs from germline at one of its ends, possibly a read error. The rearrangement joins TRBV7-2 to TRBJ1-2; TRBD1 matches at 8 bases. The CDR3 covers 14 residues. CDR1 SGHTA and CDR2 FQGNSA come from the germline V gene. In DNA form, the CDR3 reads TGTGCCAGCAGCTCACGCCAGGGGGCTGGGGGCTACAACTTC. Protein product: CASSSRQGAGGYNF.

This clonotype was detected only once. V and J are TRBV12-3 or TRBV12-4 and TRBJ2-7; 9 positions agree with TRBD2. J gave up 2 bases and V 1 base, and 0 bases lay outside the gene matches. The CDR3 runs 14 residues. The CDR3 is CASSLGLAAYEQYF. CDR3 DNA: TGTGCCAGCAGTTTAGGACTAGCGGCCTACGAGCAGTACTTC.

The chain carries TRBV6-5 and TRBJ1-6; 8 nucleotides line up with TRBD1. Looked up from germline, CDR1 is MNHEY and CDR2 is SVGAGI. V lost 4 bases to trimming and J lost 9 bases; unmatched junction nucleotides: 8. The CDR3 covers 15 residues. CDR3 sequence (DNA): TGTGCCAGCAGTTTGCAGGGGGCGCAGAGTTCACCCCTCCACTTT. Its protein product is CASSLQGAQSSPLHF.

This clonotype was seen more than once but under ten times. The CDR3 DNA reads TGTGCCATCAGTGAATTAGTGGAGTCAGATACGCAGTATTTT. This codes for CAISELVESDTQYF. The V gene is TRBV10-3, the J gene TRBJ2-3; D is uncertain. V lost 3 bases and J lost 4, with 11 bases in between. From germline, CDR1 is ENHRY and CDR2 SYGVKD. This CDR3 comprises 14 residues.

This clonotype was observed a few times. The chain employs TRBV7-6 and TRBJ2-7; 7 positions agree with TRBD2. V lost 5 bases to trimming and J lost 7 bases; unmatched junction nucleotides: 8. Per germline, CDR1 SGHVS and CDR2 FNYEAQ. This CDR3 region has 13 residues. The DNA of the CDR3 is TGTGCCAGCAGCCAGACATTGGGGGGGGAGCAGTACTTC. Translated: CASSQTLGGEQYF.

The V gene is TRBV6-1, the J gene TRBJ1-5, with D perhaps TRBD1 (5 bases). Trimming took off 4 bases at V and 2 bases at J, with 12 bases between the two ends. This CDR3 comprises 15 residues. Germline assignment: CDR1 MNHNS and CDR2 SASEGT. This CDR3 is CASSAGLRGNQPQHF. The CDR3 DNA follows: TGTGCCAGCAGTGCAGGGCTGAGGGGCAATCAGCCCCAGCATTTT.